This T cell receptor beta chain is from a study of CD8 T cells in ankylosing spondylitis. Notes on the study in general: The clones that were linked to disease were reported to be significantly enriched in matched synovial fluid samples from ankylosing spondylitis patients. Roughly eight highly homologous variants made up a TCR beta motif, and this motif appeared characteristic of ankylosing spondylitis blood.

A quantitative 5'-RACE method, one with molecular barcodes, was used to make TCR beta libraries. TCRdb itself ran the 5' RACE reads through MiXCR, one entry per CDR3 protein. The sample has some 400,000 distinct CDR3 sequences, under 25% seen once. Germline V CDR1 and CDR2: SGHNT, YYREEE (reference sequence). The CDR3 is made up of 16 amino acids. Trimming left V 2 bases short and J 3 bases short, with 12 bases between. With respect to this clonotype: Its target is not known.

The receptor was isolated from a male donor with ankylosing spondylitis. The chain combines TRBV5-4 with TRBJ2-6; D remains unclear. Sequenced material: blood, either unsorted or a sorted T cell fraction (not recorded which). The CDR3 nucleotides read TGTGCCAGCAGCTTAATGTCTGCCAGTGGGGCCAACGTCCTGACTTTC. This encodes CASSLMSASGANVLTF. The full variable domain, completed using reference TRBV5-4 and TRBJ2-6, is ETGVTQSPTHLIKTRGQQVTLRCSSQSGHNTVSWYQQALGQGPQFIFQYYREEENGRGNFPPRFSGLQFPNYSSELNVNALELDDSALYLCASSLMSASGANVLTFGAGSRLTVL.